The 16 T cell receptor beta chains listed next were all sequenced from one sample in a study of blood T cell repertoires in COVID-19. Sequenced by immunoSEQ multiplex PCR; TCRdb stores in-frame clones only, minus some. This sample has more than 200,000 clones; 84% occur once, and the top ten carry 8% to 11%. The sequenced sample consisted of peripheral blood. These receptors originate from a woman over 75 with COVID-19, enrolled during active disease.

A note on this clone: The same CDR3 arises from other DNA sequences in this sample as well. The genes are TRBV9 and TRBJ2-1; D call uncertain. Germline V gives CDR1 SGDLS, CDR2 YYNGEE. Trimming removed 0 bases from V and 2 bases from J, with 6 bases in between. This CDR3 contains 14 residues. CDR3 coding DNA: TGTGCCAGCAGCGTAGTCGGTACCTACAATGAGCAGTTCTTC. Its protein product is CASSVVGTYNEQFF.

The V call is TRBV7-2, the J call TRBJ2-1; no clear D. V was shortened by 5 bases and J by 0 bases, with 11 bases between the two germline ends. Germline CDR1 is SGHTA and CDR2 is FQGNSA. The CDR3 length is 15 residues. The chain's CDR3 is CASSPSVSSYNEQFF. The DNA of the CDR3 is TGTGCCAGCAGCCCCTCAGTAAGCTCCTACAATGAGCAGTTCTTC.

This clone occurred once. CDR3 nucleotides: TGTGCCAGCAGCGCGGGAGTTTATGGCTACACCTTC. This sequence encodes CASSAGVYGYTF. The chain carries TRBV7-2 and TRBJ1-2; D unclear. The CDR3 is made up of 12 amino acids. V was pared by 5 bases and J by 5 bases, with 9 bases between. Germline loops: CDR1 SGHTA, CDR2 FQGNSA.

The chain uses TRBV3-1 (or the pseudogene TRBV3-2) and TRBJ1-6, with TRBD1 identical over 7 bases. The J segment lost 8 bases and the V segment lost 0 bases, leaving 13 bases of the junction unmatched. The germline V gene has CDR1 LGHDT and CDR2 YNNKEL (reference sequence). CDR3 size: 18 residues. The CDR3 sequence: CASSQDWATGSKYSPLHF. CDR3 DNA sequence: TGTGCCAGCAGCCAAGATTGGGCGACAGGGTCCAAGTATTCACCCCTCCACTTT.

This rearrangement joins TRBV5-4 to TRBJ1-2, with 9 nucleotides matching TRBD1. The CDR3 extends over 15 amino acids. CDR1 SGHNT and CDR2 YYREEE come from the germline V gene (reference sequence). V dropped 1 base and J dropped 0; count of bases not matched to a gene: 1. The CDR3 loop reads CASSLRDRANYGYTF. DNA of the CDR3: TGTGCCAGCAGCTTGAGGGACAGGGCTAACTATGGCTACACCTTC.

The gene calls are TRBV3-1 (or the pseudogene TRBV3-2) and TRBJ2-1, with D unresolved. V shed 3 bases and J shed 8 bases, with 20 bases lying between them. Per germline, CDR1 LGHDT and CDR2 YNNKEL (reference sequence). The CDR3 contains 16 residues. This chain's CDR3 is CASSHARSRVHDEQFF. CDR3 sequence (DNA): TGTGCCAGCAGCCACGCGCGGAGCCGTGTACACGATGAGCAGTTCTTC.

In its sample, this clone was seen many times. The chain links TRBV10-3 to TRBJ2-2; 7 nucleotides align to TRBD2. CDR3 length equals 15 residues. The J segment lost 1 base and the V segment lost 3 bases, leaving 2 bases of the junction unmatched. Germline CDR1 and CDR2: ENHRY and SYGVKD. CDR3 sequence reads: CAISEGLGNTGELFF. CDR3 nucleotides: TGTGCCATCAGTGAAGGACTAGGGAACACCGGGGAGCTGTTTTTT.

CDR3 in amino acids: CASSPAGVNEQFF. CDR3 sequence (DNA): TGTGCCAGCTCACCTGCGGGGGTAAATGAGCAGTTCTTC. The V call is TRBV18, the J call TRBJ2-1; the match to TRBD2 covers 7 bases. The CDR3 is made up of 13 amino acids. Losses at the gene ends were 3 bases for V and 7 bases for J; bases not matched to a gene: 3. CDR1 is KGHSH and CDR2 is LQKENI in the germline V gene.

CDR3 nucleotide sequence: TGTGCCAGCTCACCAGCAGGAACGAACACCGGGGAGCTGTTTTTT. It is translated as CASSPAGTNTGELFF. The chain carries TRBV18 and TRBJ2-2; D uncertain. Per germline, CDR1 KGHSH and CDR2 LQKENI. The CDR3 length is 15 residues. Trimming took off 2 bases at V and 0 bases at J, with 7 bases between the two ends.

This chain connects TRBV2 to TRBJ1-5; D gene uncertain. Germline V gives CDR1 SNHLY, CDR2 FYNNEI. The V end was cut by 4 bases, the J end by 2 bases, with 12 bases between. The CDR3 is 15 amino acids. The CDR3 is CASSAPGLGNQPQHF. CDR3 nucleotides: TGTGCCAGCAGTGCACCGGGATTAGGCAATCAGCCCCAGCATTTT.

CDR3 DNA: TGTGCCACCAGCAGAGACAGGGACACCATATATTTT. The encoded protein is CATSRDRDTIYF. V and J are TRBV15 and TRBJ1-3, with D possibly matching TRBD1 (5 bases). V was clipped by 0 bases and J by 8 bases, with 5 bases between them. The germline V gene has CDR1 LNHNV and CDR2 YYDKDF (reference sequence). The CDR3 has 12 amino acids.

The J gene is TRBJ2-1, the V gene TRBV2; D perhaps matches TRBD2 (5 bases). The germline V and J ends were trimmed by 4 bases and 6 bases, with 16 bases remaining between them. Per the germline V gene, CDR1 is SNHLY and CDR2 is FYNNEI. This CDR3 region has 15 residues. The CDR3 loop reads CASSVSGYPTNEQFF. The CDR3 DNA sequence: TGTGCCAGCAGTGTGTCGGGGTACCCAACCAATGAGCAGTTCTTC.

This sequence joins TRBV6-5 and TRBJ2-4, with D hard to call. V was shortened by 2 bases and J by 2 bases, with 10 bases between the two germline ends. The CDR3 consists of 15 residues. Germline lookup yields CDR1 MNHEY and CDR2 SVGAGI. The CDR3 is CASSYAPQTKNIQYF. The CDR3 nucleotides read TGTGCCAGCAGTTACGCGCCCCAAACCAAAAACATTCAGTACTTC.

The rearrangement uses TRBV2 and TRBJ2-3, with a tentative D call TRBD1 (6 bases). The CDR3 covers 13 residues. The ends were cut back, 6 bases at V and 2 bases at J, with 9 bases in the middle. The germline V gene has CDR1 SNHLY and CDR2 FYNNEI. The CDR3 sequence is CASSWDITDTQYF. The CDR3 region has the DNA TGTGCCAGCAGCTGGGACATCACAGATACGCAGTATTTT.

The CDR3, as DNA: TGTGCCAGCAGCTTGGGTTCTTTCGTCCCAGGGTCCATACTAAACTATGGCTACACCTTC. Translated, it gives CASSLGSFVPGSILNYGYTF. V gene TRBV5-5 combines with J gene TRBJ1-2; D is possibly TRBD1 (5 bases). Trimming left V 0 bases short and J 2 bases short, with 26 bases between. The CDR3 loop spans 20 amino acids. Germline-derived CDR1 and CDR2 are SGHKS and YYEKEE (reference sequence).

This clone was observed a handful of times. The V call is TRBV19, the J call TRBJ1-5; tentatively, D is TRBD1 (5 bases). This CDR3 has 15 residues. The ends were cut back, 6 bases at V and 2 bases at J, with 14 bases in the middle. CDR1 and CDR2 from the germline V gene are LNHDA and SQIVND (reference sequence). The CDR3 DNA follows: TGTGCCAGTAGGACAGCTACCCGGGGCAATCAGCCCCAGCATTTT. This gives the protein CASRTATRGNQPQHF.